The 15 T cell receptor beta chains listed next were all sequenced from one sample in a study of T cells in Graves' hyperthyroidism and ophthalmopathy. The CDR3 regions of TCR beta were amplified from RNA transcripts. The primer set for the first-round RT-PCR of the TCR CDR3 was HTBI. From the multiplex PCR reads, TCRdb called clonotypes with MiXCR, one entry per CDR3 protein. The sample has 450,000 to 700,000 distinct CDR3 sequences; under 60% are singletons. Input material: peripheral blood or thyroid tissue (not recorded which). Receptors were obtained from an adult woman with Graves' disease, either hyperthyroidism or ophthalmopathy (not recorded which).

V usage is TRBV14 and J usage is TRBJ1-2; D is unresolved. The CDR3 length is 12 residues. Trimming shortened V by 4 bases and J by 13 bases, and 16 bases separated the two germline ends. From germline, CDR1 is SGHDN and CDR2 FVKESK. CDR3 sequence reads: CASSRTNYYPTF. The CDR3 DNA sequence: TGTGCCAGCAGCCGAACCAACTACTATCCCACCTTC.

In its sample, this clonotype was seen a few times. V is TRBV29-1 and J is TRBJ1-2; D possibly corresponds to TRBD1 (6 bases). With 6 bases removed from V and 6 bases from J, the gap between germline ends came to 8 bases. This CDR3 is built from 10 residues. Germline CDR1 SQVTM, CDR2 ANQGSEA. CDR3 in DNA: TGCAGCGTCGGGGACAATGGCTACACCTTC. It translates to CSVGDNGYTF.

The DNA of the CDR3 is TGTGCCAGCAGCTTAGGTTTCCAAAACACTGAAGCTTTCTTT. Translated, it gives CASSLGFQNTEAFF. This chain links TRBV7-2 with TRBJ1-1, with no clear D. Trimming removed 1 base at V and 2 bases at J, with 8 bases between. The CDR3 extends over 14 amino acids. Germline values: CDR1 SGHTA, CDR2 FQGNSA.

This clonotype was picked up many times. This chain joins TRBV5-1 and TRBJ1-1; tentative D call: TRBD1 (6 bases). The V gene lost 4 bases and the J gene lost 6 bases, with 13 bases spanning the gap. The CDR3 spans 13 residues. Germline V gene data show CDR1 as SGHRS and CDR2 as YFSETQ. Written as DNA, the CDR3 is TGCGCCAGCAGCCACGGGACACTCGCTGAAGCTTTCTTT. It encodes CASSHGTLAEAFF.

This clonotype turned up a few times. The CDR3 reads CASRPNRVDTEAFF. The CDR3 nucleotides read TGTGCCAGCAGACCAAACAGGGTAGACACTGAAGCTTTCTTT. V is TRBV2 and J is TRBJ1-1, with D perhaps matching TRBD1 (6 bases). Trimming took 6 bases from V and 3 from J, leaving 14 bases between them. Germline CDR1 and CDR2: SNHLY and FYNNEI. CDR3 length equals 14 residues.

This clonotype was recorded at least ten times. This chain joins TRBV2 and TRBJ1-3; TRBD1 is a possible D gene (5 bases). V was pared by 10 bases and J by 8 bases, with 9 bases between. Germline V gene lookup returns CDR1 SNHLY and CDR2 FYNNEI. The CDR3 contains 10 residues. CDR3 coding DNA: TGTGCCATCTTGGGGGACACCATATATTTT. Amino acid sequence: CAILGDTIYF.

This clonotype was counted ten times or more. This sequence joins TRBV10-3 and TRBJ1-2, with D perhaps TRBD1 (5 bases). Germline V gene lookup returns CDR1 ENHRY and CDR2 SYGVKD. The CDR3 extends over 12 amino acids. Trimming removed 4 bases from V and 5 bases from J, with 8 bases in between. The CDR3 reads CAISGSGYGYTF. CDR3 nucleotides: TGTGCCATCAGTGGCTCAGGGTATGGCTACACCTTC.

The CDR3 loop is CASSWDRSIYGYTF. DNA for the CDR3: TGCGCCAGCAGCTGGGACAGGTCGATCTATGGCTACACCTTC. V is TRBV4-1 and J is TRBJ1-2; 8 nucleotides match TRBD1. This CDR3 region has 14 residues. Germline CDR1 reads MGHRA; CDR2 reads YSYEKL. V gave up 5 bases and J gave up 4 bases; unmatched junction bases: 6.

This clonotype was seen many times. The genes are TRBV28 and TRBJ2-5; perhaps D is TRBD1 or TRBD2 (6 bases each). Germline CDR1 MDHEN, CDR2 SYDVKM. The CDR3 totals 15 residues. Trimming left V 6 bases short and J 1 base short, with 15 bases between. This chain's CDR3 is CASRRDISSQETQYF. CDR3 nucleotides: TGTGCCAGCAGGCGGGACATATCGAGCCAAGAGACCCAGTACTTC.

This clonotype was recorded many times. This rearrangement joins TRBV27 to TRBJ1-2, with D unresolved. There are 13 residues in the CDR3. CDR1 MNHEY and CDR2 SMNVEV come from the germline V gene (reference sequence). V dropped 4 bases and J dropped 7 bases, with 13 bases sitting between them. The CDR3: CASSSHTRGGYTF. The CDR3 DNA follows: TGTGCCAGCAGTTCCCACACACGCGGTGGCTACACCTTC.

The V gene is TRBV30, the J gene TRBJ2-7, with D possibly TRBD1 on 5 matching bases. V dropped 4 bases and J dropped 2 bases, with 12 bases sitting between them. The CDR3 consists of 13 residues. CDR1 GTSNPN and CDR2 SVGIG come from the germline V gene (reference sequence). The CDR3 reads CAWINRTTYEQYF. The CDR3 DNA reads TGTGCCTGGATTAACAGGACAACCTACGAGCAGTACTTC.

This clonotype appeared many times. The rearrangement uses TRBV5-8 and TRBJ1-1; TRBD1 is a possible D gene (5 bases). In germline, CDR1 is SGHTS, CDR2 YDEGEE. Trimming stripped 3 bases from V and 6 bases from J, with 15 bases between. The CDR3 length is 14 residues. Here the CDR3 DNA reads TGTGCCAGCAGCTCCTCGTGGAGGGGCCCTGAAGCTTTCTTT. Protein sequence: CASSSSWRGPEAFF.

The V gene is TRBV29-1, the J gene TRBJ1-2; D is perhaps TRBD1 (5 bases). Trimming cost V 6 bases and J 3 bases, with 20 bases left between them. This CDR3 has 15 amino acids. Germline V gene sequence: CDR1 SQVTM, CDR2 ANQGSEA. The CDR3 protein is CSVPPGLGNDYGYTF. The CDR3 bases are TGCAGCGTGCCCCCGGGACTGGGCAACGACTATGGCTACACCTTC.

V is TRBV11-2 and J is TRBJ2-5; TRBD2 aligns across 8 bases. CDR1 and CDR2 (germline): SGHAT, FQNNGV. Trimming at V came to 6 bases and at J to 5 bases, leaving 11 bases not matched to a gene. CDR3 length: 15 residues. CDR3 in amino acids: CASSAVSGNGETQYF. Here the CDR3 DNA reads TGTGCCAGCAGTGCGGTTAGCGGGAATGGGGAGACCCAGTACTTC.

In its sample, this clonotype was seen many times. The chain has TRBV20-1 and TRBJ2-7, with 7 bases matching TRBD1. After removal of 3 bases from V and 7 bases from J, the junction contained 9 bases not matched to a gene. Germline V gives CDR1 DFQATT, CDR2 SNEGSKA (reference sequence). The CDR3 covers 13 residues. CDR3 sequence (DNA): TGCAGTGCTAGCCGCCCCGGGACAGAGGAGCAGTACTTC. As protein: CSASRPGTEEQYF.